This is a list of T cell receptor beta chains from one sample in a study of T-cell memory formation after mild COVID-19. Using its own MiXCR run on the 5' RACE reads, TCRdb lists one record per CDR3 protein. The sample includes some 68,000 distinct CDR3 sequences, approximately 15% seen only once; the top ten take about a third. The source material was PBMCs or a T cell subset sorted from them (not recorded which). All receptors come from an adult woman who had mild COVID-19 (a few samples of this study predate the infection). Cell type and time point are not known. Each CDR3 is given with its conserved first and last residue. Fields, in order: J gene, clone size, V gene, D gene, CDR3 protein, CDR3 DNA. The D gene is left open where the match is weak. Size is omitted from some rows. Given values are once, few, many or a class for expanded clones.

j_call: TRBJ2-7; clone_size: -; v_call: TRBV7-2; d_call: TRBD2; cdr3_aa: CASSFSGRGYEQYF; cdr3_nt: TGTGCCAGCAGCTTTAGCGGGAGGGGCTACGAGCAGTACTTC
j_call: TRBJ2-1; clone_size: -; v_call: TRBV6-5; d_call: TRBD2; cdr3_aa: CASSQGLGPNEQFF; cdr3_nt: TGTGCCAGCAGCCAGGGACTAGGCCCCAATGAGCAGTTCTTC
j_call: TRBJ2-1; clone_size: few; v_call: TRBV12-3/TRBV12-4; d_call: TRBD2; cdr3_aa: CASSWSGGASNEQFF; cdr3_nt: TGTGCCAGCAGTTGGAGCGGGGGGGCGTCGAATGAGCAGTTCTTC
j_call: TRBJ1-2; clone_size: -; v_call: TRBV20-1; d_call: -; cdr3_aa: CSARDRRVTNYGYTF; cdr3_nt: TGCAGTGCTAGAGATCGAAGGGTGACTAACTATGGCTACACCTTC
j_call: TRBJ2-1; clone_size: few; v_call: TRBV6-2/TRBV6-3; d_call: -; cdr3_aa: CASSYQNNEQFF; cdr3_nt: TGTGCCAGCAGTTACCAAAACAATGAGCAGTTCTTC
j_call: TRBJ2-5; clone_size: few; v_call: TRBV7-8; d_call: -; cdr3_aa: CASSIYARNSVQETQYF; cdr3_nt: TGTGCCAGCAGCATTTACGCCCGGAACAGTGTCCAAGAGACCCAGTACTTC
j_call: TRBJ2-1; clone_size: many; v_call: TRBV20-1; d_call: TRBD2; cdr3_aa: CSASSGGGSSYNEQFF; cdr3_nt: TGCAGTGCTAGTTCTGGCGGGGGGTCGTCCTACAATGAGCAGTTCTTC
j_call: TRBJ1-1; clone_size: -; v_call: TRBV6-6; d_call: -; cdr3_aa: CASSYVLTEAFF; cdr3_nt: TGTGCCAGCAGTTACGTCCTCACTGAAGCTTTCTTT
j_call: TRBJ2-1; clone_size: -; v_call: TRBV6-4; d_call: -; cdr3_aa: CASSETVGANEQFF; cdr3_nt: TGTGCCAGCAGTGAGACAGTGGGTGCCAATGAGCAGTTCTTC
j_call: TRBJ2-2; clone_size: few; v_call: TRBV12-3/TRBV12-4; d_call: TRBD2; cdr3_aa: CASSLGVGPGGTGELFF; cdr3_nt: TGTGCCAGCAGTTTAGGCGTGGGACCGGGGGGCACCGGGGAGCTGTTTTTT
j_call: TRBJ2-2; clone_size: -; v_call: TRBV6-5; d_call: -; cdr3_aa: CASSLDITGELFF; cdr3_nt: TGTGCCAGCAGCCTTGATATCACCGGGGAGCTGTTTTTT
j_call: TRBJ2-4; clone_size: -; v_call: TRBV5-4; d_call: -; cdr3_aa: CASSLVGRPDYIQYF; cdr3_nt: TGTGCCAGCAGCTTGGTGGGGCGACCCGATTACATTCAGTACTTC
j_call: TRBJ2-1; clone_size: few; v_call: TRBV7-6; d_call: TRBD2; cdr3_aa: CATSRTSGNNEQFF; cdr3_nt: TGTGCCACTTCGAGGACTAGCGGAAACAATGAGCAGTTCTTC
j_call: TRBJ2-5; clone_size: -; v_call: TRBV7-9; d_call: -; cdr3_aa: CASSLGSRGETQYF; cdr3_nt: TGTGCCAGCAGCTTAGGTTCTAGGGGAGAGACCCAGTACTTC